This is a list of T cell receptor beta chains from one sample in a study of HIV-infected patients and healthy controls. Using its own MiXCR run on the 5' RACE reads, TCRdb lists one record per CDR3 protein. This sample carries about 18,000 distinct CDR3 sequences, 9.5% to 13% of them seen once, and the ten largest clones take more than 2.5%. Sequencing was performed on blood. All receptors derive from an adult in good health. Both conserved end residues are part of each CDR3. D genes are given only for firm matches. Size values are once, few and many counts, or a class for expanded clones, and some rows have none.

TRBV20-1	TRBJ2-7	many	.	CSARDRQVNEQYF	TGCAGTGCTAGGGACCGGCAGGTCAACGAGCAGTACTTC
TRBV4-1	TRBJ1-2	.	.	CASSPPERGNYGYTF	TGCGCCAGCAGCCCCCCTGAGCGGGGGAACTATGGCTACACCTTC
TRBV7-8	TRBJ2-3	many	.	CASSLLPPGVTDTQYF	TGTGCCAGCAGCTTATTACCGCCGGGCGTCACAGATACGCAGTATTTT
TRBV19	TRBJ2-1	.	TRBD2	CASSMGGSYNEQFF	TGTGCCAGTAGTATGGGAGGGTCCTACAATGAGCAGTTCTTC
TRBV6-2/TRBV6-3	TRBJ2-7	medium-sized	.	CASSRGTEQYF	TGTGCCAGCAGCCGCGGGACCGAGCAGTACTTC
TRBV28	TRBJ2-4	medium-sized	.	CASSSPETLLAKNIQYF	TGTGCCAGCAGCTCCCCCGAGACCCTGCTAGCCAAAAACATTCAGTACTTC
TRBV2	TRBJ2-3	medium-sized	.	CASSPRQGGTDTQYF	TGTGCCAGCAGTCCGAGACAAGGGGGCACAGATACGCAGTATTTT
TRBV12-3/TRBV12-4	TRBJ2-3	many	TRBD1	CASSLLGVGQGITDTQYF	TGTGCCAGCAGTTTGTTGGGCGTTGGACAGGGGATCACAGATACGCAGTATTTT
TRBV28	TRBJ2-3	many	.	CASSFQRRTDTQYF	TGTGCCAGCAGTTTCCAGAGGAGAACAGATACGCAGTATTTT
TRBV20-1	TRBJ2-3	many	.	CSAIGAGGGTDTQYF	TGCAGTGCTATCGGAGCGGGTGGAGGCACAGATACGCAGTATTTT
TRBV18	TRBJ2-5	many	.	CASSYAVGPQETQYF	TGTGCCAGCTCTTACGCGGTTGGGCCCCAAGAGACCCAGTACTTC
TRBV19	TRBJ2-1	many	.	CASSTGLSGQFF	TGTGCCAGTAGTACGGGACTCTCCGGGCAGTTCTTC
TRBV12-3/TRBV12-4	TRBJ2-3	medium-sized	.	CASSPRQALTDTQYF	TGTGCCAGCAGTCCCAGACAGGCGCTCACAGATACGCAGTATTTT
TRBV19	TRBJ1-5	many	.	CASSIDGGGLQPQHF	TGTGCCAGTAGTATAGATGGTGGGGGGCTTCAGCCCCAGCATTTT
TRBV7-2	TRBJ2-3	many	.	CASSAYLDTQYF	TGTGCCAGCAGCGCCTACCTAGATACGCAGTATTTT
TRBV7-2	TRBJ2-5	medium-sized	.	CASSAPAGQYQETQYF	TGTGCCAGCAGCGCCCCCGCGGGCCAGTACCAAGAGACCCAGTACTTC
TRBV6-5	TRBJ2-7	many	TRBD1	CATKTGGYEQYF	TGTGCCACCAAAACAGGGGGTTACGAGCAGTACTTC
TRBV18	TRBJ2-3	many	TRBD2	CASSPGLAVDTQYF	TGTGCCAGCTCACCGGGACTAGCGGTAGATACGCAGTATTTT
TRBV27	TRBJ2-3	many	TRBD2	CASSPLTSGTFTDTQYF	TGTGCCAGCAGTCCCCTAACTAGCGGGACTTTCACAGATACGCAGTATTTT
TRBV12-3/TRBV12-4	TRBJ2-1	few	TRBD2	CASSLMTSGGYNEQFF	TGTGCCAGCAGTTTGATGACTAGCGGGGGCTACAATGAGCAGTTCTTC
TRBV12-3/TRBV12-4	TRBJ2-7	.	TRBD2	CESRDSSGVYEQYF	TGTGAAAGCAGGGACTCTAGCGGGGTTTACGAGCAGTACTTC
TRBV5-1	TRBJ2-1	many	.	CASSLRDQYNEQFF	TGCGCCAGCAGCCTACGGGACCAGTACAATGAGCAGTTCTTC
TRBV7-2	TRBJ2-3	many	.	CASSFYQSTDTQYF	TGTGCCAGCAGCTTTTACCAGAGCACAGATACGCAGTATTTT
TRBV2	TRBJ2-5	many	.	CASSVNFQETQYF	TGTGCCAGCAGTGTTAACTTCCAGGAGACCCAGTACTTC
TRBV7-9	TRBJ2-7	many	TRBD1	CASSLARSTGAPFYEQYF	TGTGCCAGCAGCTTAGCGCGGTCCACAGGGGCCCCTTTCTACGAGCAGTACTTC
TRBV5-1	TRBJ2-3	many	TRBD1	CASSPRDRGQVLTDTQYF	TGCGCCAGCAGCCCCCGGGACAGGGGGCAAGTCCTCACAGATACGCAGTATTTT
TRBV3-1	TRBJ2-1	many	.	CASSQSDLPQFF	TGTGCCAGCAGCCAATCGGACCTGCCTCAGTTCTTC
TRBV4-1	TRBJ2-4	many	.	CASSTPLAKNIQYF	TGCGCCAGCTCGACACCCCTAGCCAAAAACATTCAGTACTTC
TRBV6-2/TRBV6-3	TRBJ2-1	medium-sized	.	CASSYRDLTYNEQFF	TGTGCCAGCAGTTACCGGGACCTCACCTACAATGAGCAGTTCTTC
TRBV18	TRBJ2-6	few	.	CASSPLGANVLTF	TGTGCCAGCTCACCCCTTGGGGCCAACGTCCTGACTTTC
TRBV27	TRBJ2-1	many	TRBD1	CASRTGGSYNEQFF	TGTGCCAGCAGGACAGGGGGCTCCTACAATGAGCAGTTCTTC
TRBV28	TRBJ1-2	many	.	CASERGGYGYTF	TGTGCCAGCGAGAGAGGAGGCTATGGCTACACCTTC
TRBV29-1	TRBJ2-7	many	TRBD1	CSVLATGYYEQYF	TGCAGCGTCCTCGCGACAGGGTACTACGAGCAGTACTTC
TRBV11-2	TRBJ2-1	.	TRBD2	CASSRTSGSRSDRYNEQFF	TGTGCCAGCAGCCGGACTAGCGGGAGCCGGTCCGATCGTTACAATGAGCAGTTCTTC
TRBV20-1	TRBJ2-7	medium-sized	.	CSAPPSPFYEQYF	TGCAGTGCGCCTCCCTCCCCCTTCTACGAGCAGTACTTC
TRBV29-1	TRBJ2-3	many	.	CSVGEGGASTDTQYF	TGCAGCGTTGGCGAAGGGGGAGCTAGCACAGATACGCAGTATTTT
TRBV24-1	TRBJ2-7	many	.	CATSLNEAREQYF	TGTGCCACCAGTTTAAACGAAGCAAGAGAGCAGTACTTC
TRBV2	TRBJ2-7	few	.	CASTPGSAYYEQYF	TGTGCCAGCACCCCGGGAAGCGCTTACTACGAGCAGTACTTC
TRBV7-9	TRBJ2-3	.	TRBD2	CAGSSGSSTDTQYF	TGTGCCGGATCTAGCGGGAGCAGCACAGATACGCAGTATTTT
TRBV6-2/TRBV6-3	TRBJ2-3	many	.	CASSAADGVQTQYF	TGTGCCAGCAGTGCCGCCGACGGGGTCCAAACGCAGTATTTT
TRBV29-1	TRBJ2-3	few	.	CSVEGGLFSTDTQYF	TGCAGCGTTGAAGGGGGGTTGTTTAGCACAGATACGCAGTATTTT
TRBV30	TRBJ2-5	.	.	CAWSVGDQETQYF	TGTGCCTGGAGTGTAGGCGACCAAGAGACCCAGTACTTC
TRBV6-5	TRBJ1-1	.	TRBD1	CASSYGQGSWEAFF	TGTGCCAGCAGTTACGGACAGGGATCCTGGGAAGCTTTCTTT
TRBV6-6	TRBJ2-5	many	TRBD1	CASSYSDTGDGETQYF	TGTGCCAGCAGTTACTCCGATACAGGGGACGGGGAGACCCAGTACTTC
TRBV6-5	TRBJ2-7	many	TRBD2	CASSPSGRAFYHEQYF	TGTGCCAGCAGTCCTAGCGGGAGGGCCTTTTACCACGAGCAGTACTTC
TRBV3-1	TRBJ2-7	medium-sized	TRBD2	CASSYTGTTSYEQYF	TGTGCCAGCAGCTATACCGGGACTACCTCCTACGAGCAGTACTTC
TRBV6-5	TRBJ1-2	few	.	CASSYSSSSYGYTF	TGTGCCAGCAGTTACTCGAGTTCTTCTTATGGCTACACCTTC
TRBV20-1	TRBJ2-1	many	TRBD2	CSASPGVAGRNEQFF	TGCAGTGCTAGCCCCGGGGTAGCGGGAAGGAATGAGCAGTTCTTC
TRBV20-1	TRBJ2-7	medium-sized	TRBD1	CSVPGQGWYEQYF	TGCAGTGTACCGGGACAGGGATGGTACGAGCAGTACTTC